This TCR beta chain appears in the sequencing data of a study of blood T cell repertoires in COVID-19. At the level of the study: COVID-19 samples collected from the United States, Italy and Spain covered acute and convalescent phases. PBMCs, B-cell-depleted T cells, or T cells were the source of the cDNA or gDNA that made up the material.

Sequenced by immunoSEQ multiplex PCR; TCRdb stores in-frame clones only, minus some. Among 200,000 to 250,000 clones listed, approximately 80% were seen once. Germline CDR1 reads SGHAT; CDR2 reads FQNNGV. This CDR3 is built from 14 residues. Trimming removed 1 base from V and 4 bases from J, with 11 bases in between. Material: peripheral blood. This TCR was sampled from a man aged 50-59 years with active or convalescent COVID-19. The rearrangement joins TRBV11-2 to TRBJ2-7; D possibly corresponds to TRBD1 (6 bases). CDR3 region: CASSLVGRGYEQYF. DNA for the CDR3: TGTGCCAGCAGCTTAGTTGGCAGGGGATACGAGCAGTACTTC.